These 12 T cell receptor beta chains originate from one sample sequenced in a study of T-cell reconstitution after alpha-beta-depleted transplantation in children. A TCRbeta library incorporating unique molecular identifiers was prepared. TCRdb processed the PCR reads anew with MiXCR; each CDR3 protein has one entry. The table has hundreds of thousands of distinct CDR3 sequences, around 13% seen once. Material: PBMCs, obtained before TCRalphabeta/CD19-depleted stem cell transplant. The source of these receptors is a girl aged 2-9 years with congenital amegakaryocytic thrombocytopenia, due to receive a stem cell transplant.

This clonotype was seen many times. Here the CDR3 DNA reads TGTGCCAGCAGCTTGATGCGGGAGAGATACGAGCAGTACTTC. Translating gives CASSLMRERYEQYF. V is TRBV5-6 and J is TRBJ2-7; TRBD2 aligns across 7 bases. The junction had 5 bases not matched to a gene; V was cut back by 1 base and J by 4 bases. Germline lookup yields CDR1 SGHDT and CDR2 YYEEEE. The length of the CDR3 is 14 residues.

V is TRBV18 and J is TRBJ2-3; D gene unclear. Trimming pared 4 bases from V and 3 bases from J, leaving 11 bases between. The V gene's germline CDR1 is KGHSH and CDR2 LQKENI. The length of the CDR3 is 14 residues. The CDR3 DNA sequence: TGTGCCAGCTCACGACCACTGGGGACAGATACGCAGTATTTT. Its protein is CASSRPLGTDTQYF.

In this sample, this clonotype turned up many times. As DNA, the CDR3 is TGTGCCTGCTGCGGGGCCAACTACGAGCAGTACTTC. Translating it yields CACCGANYEQYF. The chain joins TRBV28 to TRBJ2-7; weak D call: TRBD2 (6 bases). The CDR3 totals 12 residues. Germline V gene lookup returns CDR1 MDHEN and CDR2 SYDVKM. V dropped 11 bases and J dropped 3 bases, with 14 bases sitting between them.

Remarks on this clonotype: One junction end disagrees with the germline gene, perhaps due to a read error. The chain couples TRBV5-1 to TRBJ2-7; 8 nucleotides line up with TRBD1. CDR1 and CDR2 from the germline V gene are SGHRS and YFSETQ. CDR3 length equals 16 residues. CDR3 amino acids: CASSSEPGTGSYEQSF. CDR3 bases: TGCGCCAGCAGCTCAGAACCCGGGACAGGATCCTACGAGCAGTCCTTC. The full variable domain, with the rest looked up from reference TRBV5-1 and TRBJ2-7, is KAGVTQTPRYLIKTRGQQVTLSCSPISGHRSVSWYQQTPGQGLQFLFEYFSETQRNKGNFPGRFSGRQFSNSRSEMNVSTLELGDSALYLCASSSEPGTGSYEQSFGPGTRLTVT.

V and J are TRBV29-1 and TRBJ2-1; 9 bases line up with TRBD1. The CDR3 covers 13 residues. Losses at the gene ends were 4 bases for V and 10 bases for J; bases not matched to a gene: 8. Per the germline V gene, CDR1 is SQVTM and CDR2 is ANQGSEA. CDR3 sequence: CSVVRDRVLEQFF. For the CDR3, the DNA is TGCAGCGTTGTCCGGGACAGGGTGTTAGAGCAGTTCTTC.

This clonotype was picked up many times. This sequence joins TRBV5-6 and TRBJ2-3, with D maybe TRBD1 (6 bases). The CDR3 has 14 amino acids. The germline CDR1 and CDR2 sequences are SGHDT and YYEEEE. Deletions cut 3 bases from V and 6 bases from J, with 14 bases between. The CDR3 sequence: CASSWMGAGDTQYF. In DNA form, the CDR3 reads TGTGCCAGCAGCTGGATGGGGGCCGGCGATACGCAGTATTTT.

This clonotype has ten or more counts. V gene TRBV10-1 combines with J gene TRBJ1-1; D is undetermined. Trimming removed 4 bases from V and 0 bases from J, with 3 bases in between. Germline V CDR1 and CDR2: WNHNN, SYGVQD (reference sequence). CDR3 size: 12 residues. Written as DNA, the CDR3 is TGCGCCAGCAGTGCCATGAACACTGAAGCTTTCTTT. This encodes CASSAMNTEAFF.

This clonotype has only one observation. This chain links TRBV3-1 with TRBJ2-2; D uncertain. Germline V gene data show CDR1 as LGHDT and CDR2 as YNNKEL (reference sequence). This CDR3 is 17 amino acids long. With 1 base removed from V and 2 bases from J, the gap between germline ends came to 14 bases. Here the CDR3 DNA reads TGTGCCAGCAGCCAAGTTGTTTCTAGTAGTAACACCGGGGAGCTGTTTTTT. Amino acid sequence: CASSQVVSSSNTGELFF.

As to this clonotype: The junction differs from germline at one of its ends, possibly a read error. The rearrangement uses TRBV20-1 and TRBJ2-5, with 7 positions matching TRBD2. The CDR3 has 16 amino acids. Germline V gene sequence: CDR1 DFQATT, CDR2 SNEGSKA (reference sequence). The CDR3 loop is CCAIDFKREVRETQYF. The CDR3 DNA sequence: TGCTGTGCTATCGATTTTAAGCGGGAAGTGAGAGAGACCCAGTACTTC.

The chain links TRBV5-5 to TRBJ2-7, with 9 bases that match TRBD1. V gave up 1 base and J gave up 3 bases; unmatched junction bases: 5. The germline CDR1 and CDR2 sequences are SGHKS and YYEKEE (reference sequence). The CDR3 has 15 residues. CDR3 DNA sequence: TGTGCCAGCAGCTTGAGGGGACAGGGACACTACGAGCAGTACTTC. It is translated as CASSLRGQGHYEQYF.

J is TRBJ2-7 and V is TRBV29-1; TRBD1 might be the D (5 bases). CDR3 length: 12 amino acids. Germline V gene lookup returns CDR1 SQVTM and CDR2 ANQGSEA. Trimming cost V 5 bases and J 3 bases, with 11 bases left between them. The CDR3 region is CSVRTPYYEQYF. The CDR3 nucleotides read TGCAGCGTTAGGACACCTTACTACGAGCAGTACTTC.

This clonotype was seen a few times. V usage is TRBV29-1 and J usage is TRBJ2-7, with a tentative D call TRBD2 (6 bases). The V gene's germline CDR1 is SQVTM and CDR2 ANQGSEA. The ends were cut back, 3 bases at V and 9 bases at J, with 15 bases in the middle. The CDR3 extends over 12 amino acids. This CDR3 reads CSVDSGSRGQYF. CDR3 in DNA: TGCAGCGTTGATAGCGGTAGTCGGGGGCAGTACTTC.